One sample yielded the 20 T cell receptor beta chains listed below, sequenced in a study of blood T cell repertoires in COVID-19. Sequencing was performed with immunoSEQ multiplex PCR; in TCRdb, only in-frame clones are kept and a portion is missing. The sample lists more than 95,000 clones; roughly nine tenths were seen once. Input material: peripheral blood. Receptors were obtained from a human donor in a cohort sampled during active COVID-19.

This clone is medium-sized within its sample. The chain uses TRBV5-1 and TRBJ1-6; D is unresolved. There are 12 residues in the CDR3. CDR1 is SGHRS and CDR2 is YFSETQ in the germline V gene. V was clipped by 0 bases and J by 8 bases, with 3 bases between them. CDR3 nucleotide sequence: TGCGCCAGCAGCTTGGGCGATTCACCCCTCCACTTT. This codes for CASSLGDSPLHF.

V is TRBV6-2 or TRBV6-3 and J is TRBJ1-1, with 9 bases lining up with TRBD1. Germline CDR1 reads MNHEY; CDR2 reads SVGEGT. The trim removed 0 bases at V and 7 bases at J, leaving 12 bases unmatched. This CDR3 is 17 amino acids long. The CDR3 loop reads CASSYSGTGRIGNEAFF. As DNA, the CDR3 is TGTGCCAGCAGTTACTCGGGGACAGGGCGGATCGGTAATGAAGCTTTCTTT.

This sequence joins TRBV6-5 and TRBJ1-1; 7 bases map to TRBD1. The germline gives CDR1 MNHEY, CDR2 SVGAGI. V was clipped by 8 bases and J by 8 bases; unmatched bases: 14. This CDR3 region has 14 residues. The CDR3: CASRNRQGLEEAFF. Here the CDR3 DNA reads TGTGCCAGCCGGAACAGACAGGGATTGGAAGAAGCTTTCTTT.

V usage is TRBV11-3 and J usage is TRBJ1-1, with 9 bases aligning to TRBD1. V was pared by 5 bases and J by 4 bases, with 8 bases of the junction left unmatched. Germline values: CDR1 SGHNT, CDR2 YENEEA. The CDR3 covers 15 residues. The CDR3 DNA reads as TGTGCCAGCAGCCCAGGGGGACAGGGAGGCACTGAAGCTTTCTTT. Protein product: CASSPGGQGGTEAFF.

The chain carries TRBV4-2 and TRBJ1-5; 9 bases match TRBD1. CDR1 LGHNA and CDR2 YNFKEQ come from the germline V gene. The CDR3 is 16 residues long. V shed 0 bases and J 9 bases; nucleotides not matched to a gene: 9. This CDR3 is CASSQDPGQGASPQHF. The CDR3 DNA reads TGTGCCAGCAGCCAAGATCCGGGACAGGGAGCTTCGCCCCAGCATTTT.

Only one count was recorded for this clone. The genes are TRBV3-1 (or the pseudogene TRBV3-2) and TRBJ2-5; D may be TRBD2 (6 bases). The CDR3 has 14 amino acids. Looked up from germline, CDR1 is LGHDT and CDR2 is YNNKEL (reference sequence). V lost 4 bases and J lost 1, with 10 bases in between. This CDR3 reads CASSRDLAQETQYF. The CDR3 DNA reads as TGTGCCAGCAGCCGGGACTTGGCCCAAGAGACCCAGTACTTC.

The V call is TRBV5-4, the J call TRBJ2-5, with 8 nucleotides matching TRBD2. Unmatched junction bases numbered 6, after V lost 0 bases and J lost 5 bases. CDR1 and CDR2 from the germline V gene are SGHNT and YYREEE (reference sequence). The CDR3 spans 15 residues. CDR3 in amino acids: CASSLALAGTETQYF. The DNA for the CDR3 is TGTGCCAGCAGCTTGGCGCTAGCGGGCACGGAGACCCAGTACTTC. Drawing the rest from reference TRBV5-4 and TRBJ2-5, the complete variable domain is ETGVTQSPTHLIKTRGQQVTLRCSSQSGHNTVSWYQQALGQGPQFIFQYYREEENGRGNFPPRFSGLQFPNYSSELNVNALELDDSALYLCASSLALAGTETQYFGPGTRLLVL.

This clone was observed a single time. CDR3 in amino acids: CASSFPGGTEAFF. CDR3 sequence (DNA): TGTGCCAGCAGTTTCCCGGGGGGCACTGAAGCTTTCTTT. The chain is built from TRBV12-3 or TRBV12-4 and TRBJ1-1; D might be TRBD1 (5 bases). V was shortened by 3 bases and J by 4 bases, with 9 bases between the two germline ends. The CDR3 totals 13 residues.

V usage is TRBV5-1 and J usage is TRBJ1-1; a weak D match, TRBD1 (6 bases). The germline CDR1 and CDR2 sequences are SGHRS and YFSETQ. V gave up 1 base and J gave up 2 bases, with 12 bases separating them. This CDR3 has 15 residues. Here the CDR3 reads CASSLLLTGNTEAFF. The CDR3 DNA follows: TGCGCCAGCAGCTTGCTCCTGACAGGCAACACTGAAGCTTTCTTT.

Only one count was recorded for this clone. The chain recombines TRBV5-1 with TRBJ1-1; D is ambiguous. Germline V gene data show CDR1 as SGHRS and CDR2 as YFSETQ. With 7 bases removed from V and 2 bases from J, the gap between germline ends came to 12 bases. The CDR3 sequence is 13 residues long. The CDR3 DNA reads TGCGCCAGCGCCCCACATGAAAACACTGAAGCTTTCTTT. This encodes CASAPHENTEAFF.

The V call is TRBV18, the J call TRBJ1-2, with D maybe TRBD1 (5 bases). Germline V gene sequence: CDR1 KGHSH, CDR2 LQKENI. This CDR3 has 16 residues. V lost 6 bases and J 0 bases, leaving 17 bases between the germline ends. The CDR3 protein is CASSSSAGPANYGYTF. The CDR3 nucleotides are TGTGCCAGCTCCTCTTCGGCGGGACCAGCTAACTATGGCTACACCTTC.

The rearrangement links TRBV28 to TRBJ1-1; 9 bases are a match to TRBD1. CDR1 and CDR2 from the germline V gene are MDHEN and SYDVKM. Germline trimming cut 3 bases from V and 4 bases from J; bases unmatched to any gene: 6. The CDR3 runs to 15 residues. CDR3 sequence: CASSLTGGGGTEAFF. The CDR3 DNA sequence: TGTGCCAGCAGTTTGACAGGGGGTGGTGGCACTGAAGCTTTCTTT. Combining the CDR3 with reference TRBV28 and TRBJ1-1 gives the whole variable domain DVKVTQSSRYLVKRTGEKVFLECVQDMDHENMFWYRQDPGLGLRLIYFSYDVKMKEKGDIPEGYSVSREKKERFSLILESASTNQTSMYLCASSLTGGGGTEAFFGQGTRLTVV.

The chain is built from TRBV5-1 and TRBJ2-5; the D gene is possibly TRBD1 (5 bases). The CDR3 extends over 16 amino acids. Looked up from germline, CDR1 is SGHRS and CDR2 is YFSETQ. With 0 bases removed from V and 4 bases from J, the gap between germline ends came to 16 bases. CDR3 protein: CASSLGPSRVGETQYF. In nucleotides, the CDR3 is TGCGCCAGCAGCTTGGGGCCGTCCAGGGTCGGAGAGACCCAGTACTTC.

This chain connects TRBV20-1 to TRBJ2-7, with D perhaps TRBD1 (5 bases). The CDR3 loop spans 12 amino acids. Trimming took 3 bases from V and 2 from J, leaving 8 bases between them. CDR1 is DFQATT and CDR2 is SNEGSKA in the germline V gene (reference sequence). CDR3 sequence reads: CSASRTTYEQYF. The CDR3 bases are TGCAGTGCTAGTCGGACAACCTACGAGCAGTACTTC.

The CDR3 reads CASSKTQRPPSSYNEQFF. As DNA, the CDR3 is TGTGCCAGCAGCAAAACACAGCGGCCGCCGAGCTCCTACAATGAGCAGTTCTTC. The chain uses TRBV5-6 and TRBJ2-1; a possible D gene is TRBD2 (5 bases). V was shortened by 4 bases and J by 0 bases, with 20 bases between the two germline ends. The CDR3 length is 18 residues. Germline loops: CDR1 SGHDT, CDR2 YYEEEE.

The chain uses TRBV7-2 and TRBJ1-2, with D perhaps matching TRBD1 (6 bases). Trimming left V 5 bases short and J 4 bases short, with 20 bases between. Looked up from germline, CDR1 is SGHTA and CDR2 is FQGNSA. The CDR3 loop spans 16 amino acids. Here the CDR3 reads CASSPRGAPDFYGYTF. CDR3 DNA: TGTGCCAGCAGCCCCAGGGGCGCCCCAGACTTCTATGGCTACACCTTC.

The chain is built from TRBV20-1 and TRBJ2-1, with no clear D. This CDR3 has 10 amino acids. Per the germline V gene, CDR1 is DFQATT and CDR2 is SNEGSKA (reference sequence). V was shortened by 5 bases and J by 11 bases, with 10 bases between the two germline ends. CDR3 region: CSAVGSQQFF. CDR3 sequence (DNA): TGCAGTGCTGTGGGCTCCCAGCAGTTCTTC.

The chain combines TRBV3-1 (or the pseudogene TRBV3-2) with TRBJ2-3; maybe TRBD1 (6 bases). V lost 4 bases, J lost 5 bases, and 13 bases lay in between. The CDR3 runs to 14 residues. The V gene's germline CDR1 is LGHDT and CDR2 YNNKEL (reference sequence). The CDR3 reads CASSLGGRRDTQYF. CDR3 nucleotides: TGTGCCAGCAGCCTAGGGGGACGCAGAGATACGCAGTATTTT.

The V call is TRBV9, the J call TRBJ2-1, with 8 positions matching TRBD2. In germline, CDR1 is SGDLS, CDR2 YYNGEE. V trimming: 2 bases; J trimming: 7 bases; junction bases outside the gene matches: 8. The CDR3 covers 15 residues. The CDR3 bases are TGTGCCAGCAGCGTCCCCCCCGGGGGGGGGAATGAGCAGTTCTTC. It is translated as CASSVPPGGGNEQFF. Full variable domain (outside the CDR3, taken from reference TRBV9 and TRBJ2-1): DSGVTQTPKHLITATGQRVTLRCSPRSGDLSVYWYQQSLDQGLQFLIQYYNGEERAKGNILERFSAQQFPDLHSELNLSSLELGDSALYFCASSVPPGGGNEQFFGPGTRLTVL.

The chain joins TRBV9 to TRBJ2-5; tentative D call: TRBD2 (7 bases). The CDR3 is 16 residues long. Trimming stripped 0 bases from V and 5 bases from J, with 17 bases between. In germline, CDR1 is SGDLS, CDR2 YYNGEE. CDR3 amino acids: CASSVAARGAGETQYF. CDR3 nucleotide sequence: TGTGCCAGCAGCGTAGCCGCCCGGGGGGCCGGGGAGACCCAGTACTTC.